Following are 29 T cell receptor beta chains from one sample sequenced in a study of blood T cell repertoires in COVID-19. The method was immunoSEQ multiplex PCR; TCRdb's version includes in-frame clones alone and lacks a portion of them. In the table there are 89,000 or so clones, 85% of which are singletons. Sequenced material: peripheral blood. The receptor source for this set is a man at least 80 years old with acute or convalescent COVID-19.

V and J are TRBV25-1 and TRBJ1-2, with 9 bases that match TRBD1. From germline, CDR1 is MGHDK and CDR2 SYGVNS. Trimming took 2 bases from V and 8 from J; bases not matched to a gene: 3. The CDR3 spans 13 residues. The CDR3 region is CASSEVTGGGYTF. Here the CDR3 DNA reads TGTGCCAGCAGTGAAGTGACAGGGGGAGGCTACACCTTC.

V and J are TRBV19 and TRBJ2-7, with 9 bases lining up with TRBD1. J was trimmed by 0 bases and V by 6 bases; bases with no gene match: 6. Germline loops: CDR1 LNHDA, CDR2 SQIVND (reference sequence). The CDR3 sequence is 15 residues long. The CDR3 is CASSVRDRDSYEQYF. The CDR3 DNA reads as TGTGCCAGTAGCGTCCGGGACAGGGACTCCTACGAGCAGTACTTC.

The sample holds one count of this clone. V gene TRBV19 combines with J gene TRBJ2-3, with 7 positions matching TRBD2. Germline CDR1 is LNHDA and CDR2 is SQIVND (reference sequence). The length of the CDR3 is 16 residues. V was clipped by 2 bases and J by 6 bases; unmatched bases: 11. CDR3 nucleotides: TGTGCCAGTAGTATAACTCCTAGCGGCTTAGGGGATACGCAGTATTTT. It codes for CASSITPSGLGDTQYF. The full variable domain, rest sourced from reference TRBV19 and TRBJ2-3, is DGGITQSPKYLFRKEGQNVTLSCEQNLNHDAMYWYRQDPGQGLRLIYYSQIVNDFQKGDIAEGYSVSREKKESFPLTVTSAQKNPTAFYLCASSITPSGLGDTQYFGPGTRLTVL.

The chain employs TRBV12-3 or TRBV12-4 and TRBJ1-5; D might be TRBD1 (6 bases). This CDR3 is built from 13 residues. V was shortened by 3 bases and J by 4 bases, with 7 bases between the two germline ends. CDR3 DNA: TGTGCCAGCAGTTTTGGACAGAATCAGCCCCAGCATTTT. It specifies CASSFGQNQPQHF.

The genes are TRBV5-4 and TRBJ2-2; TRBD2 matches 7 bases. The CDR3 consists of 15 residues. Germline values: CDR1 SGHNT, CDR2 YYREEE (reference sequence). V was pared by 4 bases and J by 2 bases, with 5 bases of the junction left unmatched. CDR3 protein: CASSPPSGNTGELFF. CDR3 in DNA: TGTGCCAGCAGCCCCCCTAGCGGAAACACCGGGGAGCTGTTTTTT.

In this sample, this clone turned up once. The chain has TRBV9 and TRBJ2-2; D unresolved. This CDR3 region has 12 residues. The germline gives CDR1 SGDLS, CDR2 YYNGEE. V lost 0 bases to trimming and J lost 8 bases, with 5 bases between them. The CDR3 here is CASSVVRGELFF. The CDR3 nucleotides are TGTGCCAGCAGCGTAGTTCGTGGGGAGCTGTTTTTT.

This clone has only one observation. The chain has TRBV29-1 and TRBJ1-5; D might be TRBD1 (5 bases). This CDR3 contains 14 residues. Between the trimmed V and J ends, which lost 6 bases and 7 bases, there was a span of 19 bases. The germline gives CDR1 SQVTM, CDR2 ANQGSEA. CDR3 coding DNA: TGCAGCGTGGCCGGAGGGGCGGGGGACCAGCCCCAGCATTTT. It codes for CSVAGGAGDQPQHF.

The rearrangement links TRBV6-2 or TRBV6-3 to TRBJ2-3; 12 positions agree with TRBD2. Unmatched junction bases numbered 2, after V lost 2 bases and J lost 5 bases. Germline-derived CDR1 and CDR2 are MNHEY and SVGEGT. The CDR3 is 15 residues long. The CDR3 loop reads CASSYLAGGIDTQYF. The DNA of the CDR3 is TGTGCCAGCAGTTACCTAGCGGGAGGGATAGATACGCAGTATTTT.

The CDR3 region is CASSLDPGQGNSPLHF. As DNA, the CDR3 is TGTGCCAGCAGCTTAGACCCGGGACAGGGTAATTCACCCCTCCACTTT. This chain joins TRBV7-9 and TRBJ1-6, with TRBD1 matching 9 bases. The V segment lost 1 base and the J segment 6 bases; nucleotides outside the gene matches: 4. CDR1 and CDR2 (germline): SEHNR, FQNEAQ (reference sequence). This CDR3 contains 16 residues.

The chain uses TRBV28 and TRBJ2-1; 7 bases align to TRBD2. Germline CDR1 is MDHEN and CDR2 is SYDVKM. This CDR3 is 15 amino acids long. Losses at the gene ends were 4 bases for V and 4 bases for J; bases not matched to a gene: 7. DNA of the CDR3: TGTGCCAGCAGTTCCGATTTTAGCGGGTACAATGAGCAGTTCTTC. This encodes CASSSDFSGYNEQFF.

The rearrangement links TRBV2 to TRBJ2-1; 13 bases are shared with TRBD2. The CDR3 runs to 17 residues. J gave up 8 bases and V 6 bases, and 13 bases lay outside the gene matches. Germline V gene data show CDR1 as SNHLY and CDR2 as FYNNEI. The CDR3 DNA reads TGTGCCAGCAGGGGGGGGGTCCGACTAGCGGGAGGTTATGAGCAGTTCTTC. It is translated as CASRGGVRLAGGYEQFF.

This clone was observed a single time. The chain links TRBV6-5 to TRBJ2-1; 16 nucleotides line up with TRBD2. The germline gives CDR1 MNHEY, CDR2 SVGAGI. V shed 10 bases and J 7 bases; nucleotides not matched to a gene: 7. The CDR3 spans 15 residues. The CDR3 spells CAIAPGLAGGNEQFF. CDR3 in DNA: TGTGCCATCGCACCGGGACTAGCGGGAGGGAATGAGCAGTTCTTC.

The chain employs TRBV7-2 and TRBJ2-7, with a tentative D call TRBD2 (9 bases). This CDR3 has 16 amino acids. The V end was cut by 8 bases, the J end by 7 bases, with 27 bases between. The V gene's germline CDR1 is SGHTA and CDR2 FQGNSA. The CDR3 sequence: CASSPQGGAGGWEQYF. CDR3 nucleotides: TGTGCCAGCTCCCCACAGGGGGGAGCGGGAGGTTGGGAGCAGTACTTC.

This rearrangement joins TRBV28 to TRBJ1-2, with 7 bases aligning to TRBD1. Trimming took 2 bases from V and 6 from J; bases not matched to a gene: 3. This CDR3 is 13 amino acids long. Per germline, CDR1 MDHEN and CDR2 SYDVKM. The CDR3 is CASSLRQGHGYTF. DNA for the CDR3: TGTGCCAGCAGTTTACGACAGGGCCATGGCTACACCTTC.

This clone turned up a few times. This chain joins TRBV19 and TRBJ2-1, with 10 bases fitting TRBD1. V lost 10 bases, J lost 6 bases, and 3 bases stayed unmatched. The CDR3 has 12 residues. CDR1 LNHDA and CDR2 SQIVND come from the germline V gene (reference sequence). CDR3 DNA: TGTGCCACCGGACAGGGGGTCAATGAGCAGTTCTTC. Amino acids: CATGQGVNEQFF.

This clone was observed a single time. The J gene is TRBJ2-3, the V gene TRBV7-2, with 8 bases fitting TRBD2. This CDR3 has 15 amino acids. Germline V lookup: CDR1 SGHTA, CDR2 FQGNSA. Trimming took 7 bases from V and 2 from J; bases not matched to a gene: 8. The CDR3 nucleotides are TGTGCCAGCACCCACCCGCGGGGGGCCACAGATACGCAGTATTTT. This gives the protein CASTHPRGATDTQYF.

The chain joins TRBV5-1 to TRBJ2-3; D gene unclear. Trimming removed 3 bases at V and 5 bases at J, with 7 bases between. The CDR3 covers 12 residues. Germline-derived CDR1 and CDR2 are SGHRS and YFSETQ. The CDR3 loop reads CASSSNGDTQYF. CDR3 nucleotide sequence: TGCGCCAGCAGCTCAAACGGAGATACGCAGTATTTT.

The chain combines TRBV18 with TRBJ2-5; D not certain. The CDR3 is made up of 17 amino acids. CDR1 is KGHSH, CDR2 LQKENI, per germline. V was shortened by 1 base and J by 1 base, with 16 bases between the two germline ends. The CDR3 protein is CASSPLDSAGFQETQYF. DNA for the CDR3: TGTGCCAGCTCACCACTCGACTCCGCCGGGTTCCAAGAGACCCAGTACTTC.

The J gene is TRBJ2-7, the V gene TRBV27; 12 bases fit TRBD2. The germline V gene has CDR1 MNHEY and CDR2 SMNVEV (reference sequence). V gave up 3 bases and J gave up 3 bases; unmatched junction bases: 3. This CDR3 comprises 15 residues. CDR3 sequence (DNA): TGTGCCAGCAGTTTCCTGACTAGCGGGAGCTACGAGCAGTACTTC. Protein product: CASSFLTSGSYEQYF.

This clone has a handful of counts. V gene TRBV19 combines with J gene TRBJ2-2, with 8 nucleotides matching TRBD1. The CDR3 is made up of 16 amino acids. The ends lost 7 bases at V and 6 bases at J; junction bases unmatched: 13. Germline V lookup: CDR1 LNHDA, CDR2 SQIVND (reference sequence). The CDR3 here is CASMGGTGRLAGELFF. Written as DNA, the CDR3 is TGTGCCAGTATGGGTGGGACAGGACGATTGGCCGGGGAGCTGTTTTTT. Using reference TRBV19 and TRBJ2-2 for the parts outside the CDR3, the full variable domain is DGGITQSPKYLFRKEGQNVTLSCEQNLNHDAMYWYRQDPGQGLRLIYYSQIVNDFQKGDIAEGYSVSREKKESFPLTVTSAQKNPTAFYLCASMGGTGRLAGELFFGEGSRLTVL.

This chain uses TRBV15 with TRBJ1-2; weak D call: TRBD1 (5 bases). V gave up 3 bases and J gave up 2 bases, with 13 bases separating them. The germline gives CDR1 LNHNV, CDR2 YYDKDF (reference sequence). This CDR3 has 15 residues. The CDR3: CATSSGGLLNYGYTF. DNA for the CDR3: TGTGCCACCAGCAGCGGGGGACTTCTAAACTATGGCTACACCTTC.

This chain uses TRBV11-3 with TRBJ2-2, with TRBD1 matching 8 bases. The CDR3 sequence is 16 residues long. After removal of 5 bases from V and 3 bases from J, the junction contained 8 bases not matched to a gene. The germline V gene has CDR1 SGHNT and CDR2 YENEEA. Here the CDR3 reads CASSTRTGRDTGELFF. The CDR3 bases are TGTGCCAGCAGCACGAGGACAGGGCGGGACACCGGGGAGCTGTTTTTT. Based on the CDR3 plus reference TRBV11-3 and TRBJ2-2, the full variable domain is EAGVVQSPRYKIIEKKQPVAFWCNPISGHNTLYWYLQNLGQGPELLIRYENEEAVDDSQLPKDRFSAERLKGVDSTLKIQPAELGDSAVYLCASSTRTGRDTGELFFGEGSRLTVL.

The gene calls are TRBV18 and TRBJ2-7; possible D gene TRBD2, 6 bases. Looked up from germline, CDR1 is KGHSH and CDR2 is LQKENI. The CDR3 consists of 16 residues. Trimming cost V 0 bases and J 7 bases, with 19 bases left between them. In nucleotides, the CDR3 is TGTGCCAGCTCACCACCCGGACGACTCGTTGGGGGGGAGCAGTACTTC. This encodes CASSPPGRLVGGEQYF.

The CDR3 DNA is TGTGCCAGCAGCTTAGGGCTAGCGGGAGTAGATACGCAGTATTTT. Translating gives CASSLGLAGVDTQYF. The gene calls are TRBV11-3 and TRBJ2-3, with 10 bases that match TRBD2. The germline gives CDR1 SGHNT, CDR2 YENEEA. This CDR3 region has 15 residues. V lost 1 base, J lost 5 bases, and 3 bases stayed unmatched.

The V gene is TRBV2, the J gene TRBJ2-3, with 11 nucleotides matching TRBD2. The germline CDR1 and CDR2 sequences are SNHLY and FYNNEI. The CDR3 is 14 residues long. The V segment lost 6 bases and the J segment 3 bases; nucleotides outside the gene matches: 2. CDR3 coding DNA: TGTGCCAGCAGACTAGCGGGAGTTACAGATACGCAGTATTTT. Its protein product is CASRLAGVTDTQYF. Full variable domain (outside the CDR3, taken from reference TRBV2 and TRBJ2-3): EPEVTQTPSHQVTQMGQEVILRCVPISNHLYFYWYRQILGQKVEFLVSFYNNEISEKSEIFDDQFSVERPDGSNFTLKIRSTKLEDSAMYFCASRLAGVTDTQYFGPGTRLTVL.

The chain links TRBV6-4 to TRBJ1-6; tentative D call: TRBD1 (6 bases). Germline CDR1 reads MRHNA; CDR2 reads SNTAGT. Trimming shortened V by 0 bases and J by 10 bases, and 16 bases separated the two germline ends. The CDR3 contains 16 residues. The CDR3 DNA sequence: TGTGCCAGCAGTGACTCGCCGGGACATCTAGGCTCACCCCTCCACTTT. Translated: CASSDSPGHLGSPLHF.

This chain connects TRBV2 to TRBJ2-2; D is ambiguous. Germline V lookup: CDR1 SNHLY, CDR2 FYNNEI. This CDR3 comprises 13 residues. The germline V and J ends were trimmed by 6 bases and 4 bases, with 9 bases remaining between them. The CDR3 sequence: CASRPPVTGELFF. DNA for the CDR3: TGTGCCAGCAGACCACCAGTCACCGGGGAGCTGTTTTTT. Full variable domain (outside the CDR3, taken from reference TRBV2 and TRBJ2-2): EPEVTQTPSHQVTQMGQEVILRCVPISNHLYFYWYRQILGQKVEFLVSFYNNEISEKSEIFDDQFSVERPDGSNFTLKIRSTKLEDSAMYFCASRPPVTGELFFGEGSRLTVL.

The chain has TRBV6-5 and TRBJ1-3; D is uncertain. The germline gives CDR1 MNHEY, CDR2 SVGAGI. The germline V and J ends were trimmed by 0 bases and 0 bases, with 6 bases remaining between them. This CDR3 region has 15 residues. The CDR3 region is CASSYSPNSGNTIYF. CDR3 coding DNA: TGTGCCAGCAGTTACTCTCCAAACTCTGGAAACACCATATATTTT.

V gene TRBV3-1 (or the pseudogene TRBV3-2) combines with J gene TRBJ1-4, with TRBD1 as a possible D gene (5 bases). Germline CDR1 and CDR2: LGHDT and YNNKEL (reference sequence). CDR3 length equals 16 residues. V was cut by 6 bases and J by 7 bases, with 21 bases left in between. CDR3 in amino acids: CASRPAWRGPVEKLFF. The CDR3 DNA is TGTGCCAGCAGGCCCGCTTGGAGGGGCCCAGTTGAAAAACTGTTTTTT.